This T cell receptor beta chain was identified in a study of a mutant IDH1 vaccine in newly diagnosed glioma. In the study overall: Initiation of the vaccine course occurred 4-6 weeks after radiotherapy alone, or alongside temozolomide cycles.

Clones were sequenced by immunoSEQ multiplex PCR, and TCRdb holds only the in-frame ones, with some missing. The profile shows tens of thousands of clones, 82% of them singletons. Of note for this clone: As yet, its antigen is unknown.

Time point denoted: week 47, end of study. What each vaccine dose contained was 300 ug of mutant IDH1 20-mer peptide, accompanied by topical imiquimod. The V end lost 0 bases, the J end lost 0 bases, and 6 bases lay between the germline ends. Germline V CDR1 and CDR2: MGHDK, SYGVNS. The CDR3 totals 16 residues. Points from the study as a whole: Pseudoprogression seemed unlinked to shifts in top peripheral T cell clonotypes.

This specimen was PBMCs, taken from a glioma patient whose treatment included an IDH1 peptide vaccine. The TCR comes from a man between 18 and 29 years old with glioma. Some clones in this sample may be carry-over from other donors' samples. The J gene is TRBJ2-6, the V gene TRBV25-1; D unresolved. Here the CDR3 reads CASSEYEFSGANVLTF. CDR3 DNA: TGTGCCAGCAGTGAATATGAGTTCTCTGGGGCCAACGTCCTGACTTTC.